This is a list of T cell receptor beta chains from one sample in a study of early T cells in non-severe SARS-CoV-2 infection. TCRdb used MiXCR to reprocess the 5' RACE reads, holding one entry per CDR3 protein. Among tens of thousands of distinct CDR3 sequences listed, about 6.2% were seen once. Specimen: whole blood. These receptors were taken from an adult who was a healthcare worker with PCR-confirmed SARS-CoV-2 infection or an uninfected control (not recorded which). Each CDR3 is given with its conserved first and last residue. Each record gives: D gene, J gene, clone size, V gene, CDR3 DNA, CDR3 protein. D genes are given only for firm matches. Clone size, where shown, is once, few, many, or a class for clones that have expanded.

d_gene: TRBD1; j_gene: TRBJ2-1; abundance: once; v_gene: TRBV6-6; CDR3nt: TGTGCCAGCAGTTCCTCGGACAGGGGATATGAGCAGTTCTTC; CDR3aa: CASSSSDRGYEQFF
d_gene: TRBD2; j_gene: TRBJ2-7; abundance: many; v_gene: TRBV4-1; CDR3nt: TGCGCCAGCAGCCAAGATCTTTTGCGGGGGGACTACGAGCAGTACTTC; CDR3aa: CASSQDLLRGDYEQYF
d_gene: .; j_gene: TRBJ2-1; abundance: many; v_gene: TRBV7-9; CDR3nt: TGTGCCAGCAGCTCAGCTTCCGGGGGGACAGTTGGCTTCTTC; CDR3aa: CASSSASGGTVGFF
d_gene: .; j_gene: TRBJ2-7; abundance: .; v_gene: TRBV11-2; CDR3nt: TGTGCCAGCAGCCCCCACCTACCGGGACCGATACGAGGGCAGTACTTC; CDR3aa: CASSPHLPGPIRGQYF
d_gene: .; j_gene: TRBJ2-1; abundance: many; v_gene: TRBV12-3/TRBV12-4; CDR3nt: TGTGCCAGCACCTCCCAAACATCTACTTACAATGAGCAGTTCTTC; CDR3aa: CASTSQTSTYNEQFF
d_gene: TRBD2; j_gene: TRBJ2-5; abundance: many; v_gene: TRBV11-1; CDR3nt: TGTGCCAGCAGCTTAGCCGGGAGGTGGGAGACCCAGTACTTC; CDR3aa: CASSLAGRWETQYF
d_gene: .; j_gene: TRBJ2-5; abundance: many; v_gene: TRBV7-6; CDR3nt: TGTGCCAGCAGGGGAGGAGAGACCCAGTACTTC; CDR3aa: CASRGGETQYF
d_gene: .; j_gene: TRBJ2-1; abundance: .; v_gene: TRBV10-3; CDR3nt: TGTGCCATCAGGGGGGAGCCCTACAATGAGCAGTTCTTC; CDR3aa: CAIRGEPYNEQFF
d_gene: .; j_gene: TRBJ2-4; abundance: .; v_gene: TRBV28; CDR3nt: TGTGCCAGCAGTCCCCCAATACGAAACATTCAGTACTTC; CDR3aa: CASSPPIRNIQYF
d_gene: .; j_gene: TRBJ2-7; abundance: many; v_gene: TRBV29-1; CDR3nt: TGCAGCGCCTCCCTCGGACGGTACTACGAGCAGTACTTC; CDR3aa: CSASLGRYYEQYF
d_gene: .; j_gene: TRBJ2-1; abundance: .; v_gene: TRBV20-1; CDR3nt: TGCAGTGCCCAGGGGGGGCCCGTTGACAATGAGCAGTTCTTC; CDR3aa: CSAQGGPVDNEQFF
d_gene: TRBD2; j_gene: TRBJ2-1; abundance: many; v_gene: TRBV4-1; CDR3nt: TGCGCCAGCAGACTAAGCGGGGGGCTTAATGAGCAGTTCTTC; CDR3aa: CASRLSGGLNEQFF
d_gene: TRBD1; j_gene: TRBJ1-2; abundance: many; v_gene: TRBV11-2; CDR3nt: TGTGCCAGCAGCATCACCCCAACCATGGGGACAGGCTATGGCTACACCTTC; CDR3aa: CASSITPTMGTGYGYTF
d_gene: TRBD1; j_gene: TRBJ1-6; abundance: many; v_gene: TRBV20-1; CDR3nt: TGCAGTGCTAGAGTGGACAGGGGCCCCAATTCACCCCTCCACTTT; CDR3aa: CSARVDRGPNSPLHF
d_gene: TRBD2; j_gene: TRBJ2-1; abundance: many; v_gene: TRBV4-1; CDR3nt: TGCGCCAGCAGCCAAGGGCGGGGGGGCCAGGATGAGCAGTTCTTC; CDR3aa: CASSQGRGGQDEQFF